This TCR beta chain emerged from a study of cytomegalovirus exposure and HLA in healthy donors. Study-level findings and limits: Cytomegalovirus status was reportedly diagnosed by the classifier with high sensitivity and specificity.

Germline loops: CDR1 SGHNT, CDR2 YYREEE (reference sequence). The CDR3 length is 15 residues. Deletions cut 0 bases from V and 4 bases from J, with 13 bases between. Details on this clone: Antigen specificity is unknown.

60 Vbeta and 13 Jbeta primers were used in PCR. Here immunoSEQ multiplex PCR was the method, and the copy in TCRdb shows in-frame clones only, minus some. The table shows roughly 110,000 clones, with roughly 80% occurring only once. V and J are TRBV5-4 and TRBJ2-5; D might be TRBD2 (6 bases). The sequenced sample consisted of PBMCs. This sequence was found in a man aged 30-40 years in good health and CMV-seropositive. DNA of the CDR3: TGTGCCAGCAGCTTGGTGGGCGGGAAGGGAGAGACCCAGTACTTC. Protein sequence: CASSLVGGKGETQYF.